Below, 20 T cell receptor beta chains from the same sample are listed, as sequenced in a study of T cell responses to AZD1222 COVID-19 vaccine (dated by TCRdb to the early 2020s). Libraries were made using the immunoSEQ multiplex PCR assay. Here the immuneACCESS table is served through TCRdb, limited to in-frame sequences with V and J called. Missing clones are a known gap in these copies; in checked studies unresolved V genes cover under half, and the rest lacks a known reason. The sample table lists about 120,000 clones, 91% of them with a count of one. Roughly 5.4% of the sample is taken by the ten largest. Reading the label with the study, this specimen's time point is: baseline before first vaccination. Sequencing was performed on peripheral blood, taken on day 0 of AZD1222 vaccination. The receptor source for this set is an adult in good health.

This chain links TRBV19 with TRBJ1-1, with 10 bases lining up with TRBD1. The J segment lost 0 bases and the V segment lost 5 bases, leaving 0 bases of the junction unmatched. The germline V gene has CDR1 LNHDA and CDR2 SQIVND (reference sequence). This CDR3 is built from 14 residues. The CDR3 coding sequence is TGTGCCAGTAGTGGGACAGGGGTGAACACTGAAGCTTTCTTT. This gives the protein CASSGTGVNTEAFF.

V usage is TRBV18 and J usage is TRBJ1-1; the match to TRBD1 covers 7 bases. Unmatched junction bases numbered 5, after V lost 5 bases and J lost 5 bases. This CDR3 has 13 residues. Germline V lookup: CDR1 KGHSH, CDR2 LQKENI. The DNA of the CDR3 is TGTGCCAGCTCAGAGTACAGGGGAACTGAAGCTTTCTTT. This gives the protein CASSEYRGTEAFF.

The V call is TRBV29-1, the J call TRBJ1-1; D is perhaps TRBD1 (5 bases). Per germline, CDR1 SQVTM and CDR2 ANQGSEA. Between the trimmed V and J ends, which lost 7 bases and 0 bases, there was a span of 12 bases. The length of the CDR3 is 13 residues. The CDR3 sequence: CSAFTGMNTEAFF. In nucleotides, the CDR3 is TGCAGCGCATTTACAGGCATGAACACTGAAGCTTTCTTT.

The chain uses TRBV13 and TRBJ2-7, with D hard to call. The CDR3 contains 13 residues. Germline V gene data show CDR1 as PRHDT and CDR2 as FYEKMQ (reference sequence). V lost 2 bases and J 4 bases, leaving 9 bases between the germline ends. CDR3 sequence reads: CASSLSTPYEQYF. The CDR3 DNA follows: TGTGCCAGCAGCTTAAGTACACCTTACGAGCAGTACTTC.

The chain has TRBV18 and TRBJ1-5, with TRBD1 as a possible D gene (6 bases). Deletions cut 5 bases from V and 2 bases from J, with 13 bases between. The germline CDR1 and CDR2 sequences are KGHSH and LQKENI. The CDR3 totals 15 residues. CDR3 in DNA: TGTGCCAGCTCATCAAGGGAGGGGGGCAATCAGCCCCAGCATTTT. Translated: CASSSREGGNQPQHF.

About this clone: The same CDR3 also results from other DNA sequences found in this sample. In nucleotides, the CDR3 is TGTGCCTGGAGCCCGGGGGGCAATCAGCCCCAGCATTTT. Translation: CAWSPGGNQPQHF. The rearrangement links TRBV30 to TRBJ1-5; a weak D match, TRBD1 (5 bases). This CDR3 has 13 amino acids. Germline-derived CDR1 and CDR2 are GTSNPN and SVGIG (reference sequence). Trimming stripped 3 bases from V and 2 bases from J, with 8 bases between.

The chain's CDR3 is CSVEDRGNGYTF. CDR3 in DNA: TGCAGCGTTGAAGACAGGGGTAACGGCTACACCTTC. The chain combines TRBV29-1 with TRBJ1-2; perhaps TRBD1 as D (6 bases). V was cut by 0 bases and J by 8 bases, with 10 bases left in between. Germline CDR1 reads SQVTM; CDR2 reads ANQGSEA. This CDR3 has 12 residues.

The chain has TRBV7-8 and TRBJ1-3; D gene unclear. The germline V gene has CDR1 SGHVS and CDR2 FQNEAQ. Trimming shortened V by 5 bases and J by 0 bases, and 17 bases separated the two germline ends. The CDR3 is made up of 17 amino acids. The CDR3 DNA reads TGTGCCAGCAGCCACCGAGTTACGGCCACCTCTGGAAACACCATATATTTT. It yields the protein CASSHRVTATSGNTIYF.

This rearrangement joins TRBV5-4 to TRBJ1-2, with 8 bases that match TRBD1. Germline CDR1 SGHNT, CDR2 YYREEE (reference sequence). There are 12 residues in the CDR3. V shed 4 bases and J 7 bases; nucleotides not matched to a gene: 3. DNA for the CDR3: TGTGCCAGCAGCCTTCAGGGGGCTGGCTACACCTTC. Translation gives CASSLQGAGYTF.

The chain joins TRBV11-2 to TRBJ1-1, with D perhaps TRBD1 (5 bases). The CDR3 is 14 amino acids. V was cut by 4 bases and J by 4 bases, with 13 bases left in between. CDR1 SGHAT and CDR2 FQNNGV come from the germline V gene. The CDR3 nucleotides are TGTGCCAGCAGCTCCCAGGGCGCCGGCACTGAAGCTTTCTTT. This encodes CASSSQGAGTEAFF.

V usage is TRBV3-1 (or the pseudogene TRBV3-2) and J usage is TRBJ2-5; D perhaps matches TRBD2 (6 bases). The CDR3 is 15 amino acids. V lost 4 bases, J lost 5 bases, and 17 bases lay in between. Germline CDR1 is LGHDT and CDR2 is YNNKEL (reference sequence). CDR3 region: CASSRRGPGRETQYF. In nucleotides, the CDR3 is TGTGCCAGCAGCCGCCGGGGCCCAGGGAGGGAGACCCAGTACTTC.

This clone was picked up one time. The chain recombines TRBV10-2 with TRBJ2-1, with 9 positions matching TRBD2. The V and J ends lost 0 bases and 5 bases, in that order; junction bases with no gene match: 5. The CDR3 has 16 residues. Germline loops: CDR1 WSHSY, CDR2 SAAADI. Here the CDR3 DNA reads TGCGCCAGCAGTGAGTCGCGACTAGCGGCCCACAATGAGCAGTTCTTC. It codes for CASSESRLAAHNEQFF.

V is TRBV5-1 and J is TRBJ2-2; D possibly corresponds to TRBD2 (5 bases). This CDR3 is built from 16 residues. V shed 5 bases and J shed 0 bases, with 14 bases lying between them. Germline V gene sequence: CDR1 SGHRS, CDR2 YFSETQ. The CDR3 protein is CASSRRTDSNTGELFF. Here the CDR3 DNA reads TGCGCCAGCAGTCGAAGGACGGACTCGAACACCGGGGAGCTGTTTTTT.

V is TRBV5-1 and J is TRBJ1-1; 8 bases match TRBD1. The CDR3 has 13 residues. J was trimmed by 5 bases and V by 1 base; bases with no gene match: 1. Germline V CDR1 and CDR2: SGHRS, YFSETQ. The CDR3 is CASSLQGATEAFF. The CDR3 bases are TGCGCCAGCAGCTTGCAGGGGGCTACTGAAGCTTTCTTT.

This CDR3 reads CASSGRQGAKEKLFF. The CDR3 DNA reads TGTGCCAGCAGTGGGAGACAGGGGGCCAAGGAAAAACTGTTTTTT. The chain is built from TRBV2 and TRBJ1-4, with 10 nucleotides matching TRBD1. V was pared by 4 bases and J by 8 bases, with 7 bases of the junction left unmatched. Germline-derived CDR1 and CDR2 are SNHLY and FYNNEI. The CDR3 has 15 residues.

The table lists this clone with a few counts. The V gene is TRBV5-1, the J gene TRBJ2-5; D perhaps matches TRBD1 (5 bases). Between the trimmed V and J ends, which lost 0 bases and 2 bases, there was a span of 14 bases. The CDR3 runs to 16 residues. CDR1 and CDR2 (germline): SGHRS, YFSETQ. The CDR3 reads CASSLGGGPGQETQYF. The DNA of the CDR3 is TGCGCCAGCAGCTTGGGGGGCGGTCCTGGGCAAGAGACCCAGTACTTC. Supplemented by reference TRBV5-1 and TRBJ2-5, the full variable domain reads KAGVTQTPRYLIKTRGQQVTLSCSPISGHRSVSWYQQTPGQGLQFLFEYFSETQRNKGNFPGRFSGRQFSNSRSEMNVSTLELGDSALYLCASSLGGGPGQETQYFGPGTRLLVL.

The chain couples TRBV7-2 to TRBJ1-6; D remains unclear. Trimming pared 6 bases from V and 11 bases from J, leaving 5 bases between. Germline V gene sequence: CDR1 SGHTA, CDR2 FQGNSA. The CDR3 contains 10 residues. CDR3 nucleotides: TGTGCCAGCAGTAAACCACCCCTCCACTTT. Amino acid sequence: CASSKPPLHF.

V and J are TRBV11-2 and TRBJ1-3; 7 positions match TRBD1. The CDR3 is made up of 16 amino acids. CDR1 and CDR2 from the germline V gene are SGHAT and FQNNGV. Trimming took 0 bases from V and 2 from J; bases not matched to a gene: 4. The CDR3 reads CASSLDQGVPGNTIYF. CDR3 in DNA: TGTGCCAGCAGCTTAGATCAGGGGGTGCCTGGAAACACCATATATTTT. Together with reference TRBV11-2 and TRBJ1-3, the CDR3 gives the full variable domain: EAGVAQSPRYKIIEKRQSVAFWCNPISGHATLYWYQQILGQGPKLLIQFQNNGVVDDSQLPKDRFSAERLKGVDSTLKIQPAKLEDSAVYLCASSLDQGVPGNTIYFGEGSWLTVV.

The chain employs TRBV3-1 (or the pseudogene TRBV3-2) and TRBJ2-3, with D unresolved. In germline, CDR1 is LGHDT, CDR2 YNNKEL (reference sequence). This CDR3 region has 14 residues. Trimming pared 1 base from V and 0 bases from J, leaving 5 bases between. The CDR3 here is CASSQVRSTDTQYF. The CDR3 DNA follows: TGTGCCAGCAGCCAAGTCAGGAGCACAGATACGCAGTATTTT.

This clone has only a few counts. The CDR3 loop is CASSRVTGGEQYF. DNA for the CDR3: TGTGCCAGCAGCAGAGTAACAGGGGGCGAGCAGTACTTC. V usage is TRBV7-8 and J usage is TRBJ2-7, with TRBD1 matching over 8 bases. Germline V gene data show CDR1 as SGHVS and CDR2 as FQNEAQ. Germline trimming cut 5 bases from V and 6 bases from J; bases unmatched to any gene: 6. CDR3 length: 13 residues.